This TCR beta chain was identified during a study of glioma-infiltrating T cells. Overall study findings and caveats: Very few CDR3 sequences were shared between tissue and blood.

The V end lost 3 bases, the J end lost 1 base, and 11 bases lay between the germline ends. The CDR3 loop spans 15 amino acids. The germline V gene has CDR1 MNHEY and CDR2 SMNVEV (reference sequence). TCR alpha and beta CDR3 regions were amplified from RNA using iRepertoire nested multiplex PCR. One-step reverse transcription and amplification started from around 100-400 ng of tissue mRNA or PBMC total RNA. Via MiXCR, TCRdb re-called the multiplex PCR reads, giving one row per CDR3 protein. The table lists some 150,000 distinct CDR3 sequences, approximately 40% of them singletons. This clonotype was picked up many times. Antigen unknown.

Sequenced sample: glioma tissue, nonneoplastic brain tissue, or PBMCs (not recorded which). This receptor was obtained from a human donor with low-grade glioma or glioblastoma, undergoing nonglioma brain surgery, or in good health (not recorded which). The chain joins TRBV27 to TRBJ2-3, with D hard to call. CDR3 DNA sequence: TGTGCCAGCAGTTTGACCCCGGCGGGCACAGATACGCAGTATTTT. It yields the protein CASSLTPAGTDTQYF.